Detailed here is one T cell receptor (beta chain). Its antigen is undetermined. This record comes from a study of cytomegalovirus exposure and HLA in healthy donors. Study-wide findings and caveats: After further analysis at a later stage, 16,951 TCR beta sequences were associated with HLA alleles at 0.05 false discovery rate. Diagnosis of cytomegalovirus status made by the classifier reportedly showed high specificity and sensitivity.

Sampled while nominally healthy, donors likely had unrecorded immune exposures. The V end lost 4 bases, the J end lost 5 bases, and 14 bases lay between the germline ends. Germline loops: CDR1 MNHNS, CDR2 SASEGT. This CDR3 has 15 amino acids. In the PCR, 60 Vbeta and 13 Jbeta primers were used. Original processing methods: In a later analysis, around 10 million of 60 million to 80 million unique beta chains occurred in at least two donors. Here immunoSEQ multiplex PCR was the method, and the copy in TCRdb shows in-frame clones only, minus some. The DNA was the basis for D and trimming; V, J and clone size are from that table. The sample has about 120,000 clones; more than 65% are singletons.

This chain connects TRBV6-1 to TRBJ2-2, with a tentative D call TRBD2 (6 bases). The sample comprised PBMCs. This clonotype was obtained from a man younger than 35 in good health and CMV-seropositive. The CDR3 nucleotides are TGTGCCAGCAGTGGTGTCGGGGGTCTAACCGGGGAGCTGTTTTTT. It encodes CASSGVGGLTGELFF.